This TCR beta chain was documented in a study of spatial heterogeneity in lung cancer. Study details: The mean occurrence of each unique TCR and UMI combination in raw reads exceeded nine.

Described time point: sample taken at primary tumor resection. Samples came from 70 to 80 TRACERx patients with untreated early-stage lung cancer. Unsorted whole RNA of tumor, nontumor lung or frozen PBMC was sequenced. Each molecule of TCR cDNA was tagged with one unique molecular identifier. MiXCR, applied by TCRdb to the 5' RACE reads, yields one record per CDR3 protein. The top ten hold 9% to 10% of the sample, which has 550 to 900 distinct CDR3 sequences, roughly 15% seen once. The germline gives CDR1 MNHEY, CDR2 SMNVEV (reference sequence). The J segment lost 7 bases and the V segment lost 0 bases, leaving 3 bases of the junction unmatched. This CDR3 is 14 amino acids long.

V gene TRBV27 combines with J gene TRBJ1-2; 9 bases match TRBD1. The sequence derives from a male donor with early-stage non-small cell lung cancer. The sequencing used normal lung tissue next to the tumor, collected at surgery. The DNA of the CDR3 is TGTGCCAGCAGTTTATCGACAGGGGGAAGTGGCTACACCTTC. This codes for CASSLSTGGSGYTF.